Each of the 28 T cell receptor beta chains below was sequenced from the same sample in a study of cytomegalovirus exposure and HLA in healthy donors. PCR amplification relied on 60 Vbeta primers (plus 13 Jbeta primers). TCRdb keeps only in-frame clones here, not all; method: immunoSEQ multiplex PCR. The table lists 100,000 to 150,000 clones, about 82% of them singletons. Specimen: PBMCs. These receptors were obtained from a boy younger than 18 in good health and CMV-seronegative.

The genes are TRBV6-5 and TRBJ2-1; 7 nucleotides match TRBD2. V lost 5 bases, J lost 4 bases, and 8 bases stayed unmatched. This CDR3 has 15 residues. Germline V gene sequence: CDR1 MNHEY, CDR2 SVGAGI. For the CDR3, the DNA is TGTGCCAGCAGTCCTTCGGGGGAGGGGTACAATGAGCAGTTCTTC. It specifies CASSPSGEGYNEQFF.

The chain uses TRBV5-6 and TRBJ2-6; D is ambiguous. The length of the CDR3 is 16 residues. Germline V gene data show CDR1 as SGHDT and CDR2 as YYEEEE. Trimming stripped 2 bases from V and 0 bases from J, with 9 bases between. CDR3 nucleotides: TGTGCCAGCAGCTTTACCGTGAGCTCTGGGGCCAACGTCCTGACTTTC. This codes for CASSFTVSSGANVLTF.

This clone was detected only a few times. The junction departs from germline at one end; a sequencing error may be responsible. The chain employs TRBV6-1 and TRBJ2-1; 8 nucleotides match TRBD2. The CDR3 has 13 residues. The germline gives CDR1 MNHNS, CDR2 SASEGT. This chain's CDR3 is CASSTGEERERIF. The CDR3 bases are TGTGCCAGCAGTACCGGGGAAGAGCGGGAGAGGATCTTC.

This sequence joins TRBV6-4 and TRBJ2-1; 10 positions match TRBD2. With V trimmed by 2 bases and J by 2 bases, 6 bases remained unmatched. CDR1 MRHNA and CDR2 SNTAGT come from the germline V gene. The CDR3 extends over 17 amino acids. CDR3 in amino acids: CASSDLLAGATYNEQFF. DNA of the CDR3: TGTGCCAGCAGTGACCTCCTAGCGGGAGCGACCTACAATGAGCAGTTCTTC.

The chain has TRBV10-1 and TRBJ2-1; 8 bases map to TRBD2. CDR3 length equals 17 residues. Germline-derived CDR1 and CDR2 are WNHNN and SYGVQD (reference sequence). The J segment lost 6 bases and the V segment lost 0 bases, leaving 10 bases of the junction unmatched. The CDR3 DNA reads TGCGCCAGCAGTGAGTCGAGCCCAGCGGGAGATTTCAATGAGCAGTTCTTC. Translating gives CASSESSPAGDFNEQFF.

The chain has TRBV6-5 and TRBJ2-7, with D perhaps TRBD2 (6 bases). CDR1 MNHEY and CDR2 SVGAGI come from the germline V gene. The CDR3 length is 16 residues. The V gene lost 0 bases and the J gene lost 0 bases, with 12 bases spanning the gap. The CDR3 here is CASSYSGGGDSYEQYF. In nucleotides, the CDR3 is TGTGCCAGCAGTTACTCGGGGGGAGGAGACTCCTACGAGCAGTACTTC.

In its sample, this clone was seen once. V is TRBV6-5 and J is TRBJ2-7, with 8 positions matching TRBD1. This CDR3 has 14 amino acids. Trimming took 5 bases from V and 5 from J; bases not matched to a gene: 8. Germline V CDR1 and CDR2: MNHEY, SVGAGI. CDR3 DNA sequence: TGTGCCAGCAGTACTCGACAGGGGTGGAACGAGCAGTACTTC. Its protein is CASSTRQGWNEQYF.

In DNA form, the CDR3 reads TGCGCCAGCAGCAACGGACTAGCGGGAAGCCACGAGCAGTACTTC. The encoded protein is CASSNGLAGSHEQYF. This chain connects TRBV5-1 to TRBJ2-7, with 12 positions matching TRBD2. Germline V gene lookup returns CDR1 SGHRS and CDR2 YFSETQ. After removal of 4 bases from V and 5 bases from J, the junction contained 7 bases not matched to a gene. The CDR3 spans 15 residues.

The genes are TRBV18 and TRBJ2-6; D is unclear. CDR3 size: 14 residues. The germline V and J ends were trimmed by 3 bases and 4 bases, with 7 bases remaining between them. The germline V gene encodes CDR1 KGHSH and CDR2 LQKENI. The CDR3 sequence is CASSPVQGANVLTF. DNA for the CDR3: TGTGCCAGCTCACCGGTTCAGGGGGCCAACGTCCTGACTTTC.

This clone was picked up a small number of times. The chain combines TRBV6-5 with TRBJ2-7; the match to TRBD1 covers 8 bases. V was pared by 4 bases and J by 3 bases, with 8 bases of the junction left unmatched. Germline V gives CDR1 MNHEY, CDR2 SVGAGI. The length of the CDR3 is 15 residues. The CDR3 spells CASSSSGGAVYEQYF. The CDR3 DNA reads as TGTGCCAGCAGTTCCTCAGGGGGCGCAGTCTACGAGCAGTACTTC.

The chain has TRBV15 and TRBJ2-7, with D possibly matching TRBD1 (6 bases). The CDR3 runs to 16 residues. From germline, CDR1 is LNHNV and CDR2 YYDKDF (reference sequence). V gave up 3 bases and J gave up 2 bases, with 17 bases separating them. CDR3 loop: CATSRAGEGGTYEQYF. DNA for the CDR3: TGTGCCACCAGCAGGGCCGGGGAAGGGGGAACCTACGAGCAGTACTTC.

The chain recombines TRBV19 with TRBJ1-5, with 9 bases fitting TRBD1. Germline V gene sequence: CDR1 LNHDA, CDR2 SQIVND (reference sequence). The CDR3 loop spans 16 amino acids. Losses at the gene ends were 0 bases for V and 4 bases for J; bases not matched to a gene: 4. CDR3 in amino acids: CASSIEGQGVNQPQHF. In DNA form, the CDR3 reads TGTGCCAGTAGTATAGAGGGACAGGGAGTGAATCAGCCCCAGCATTTT.

The CDR3 coding sequence is TGTGCCAGCAGTGAAGTATATTCACCCCTCCACTTT. It translates to CASSEVYSPLHF. V is TRBV25-1 and J is TRBJ1-6; D is undetermined. This CDR3 comprises 12 residues. V was shortened by 2 bases and J by 8 bases, with 4 bases between the two germline ends. Germline CDR1 and CDR2: MGHDK and SYGVNS.

CDR3 DNA: TGTGCCAGTAGAACAGGGGGTTCCTACGAGCAGTACTTC. This codes for CASRTGGSYEQYF. This chain joins TRBV19 and TRBJ2-7, with 8 bases matching TRBD1. The CDR3 spans 13 residues. Per the germline V gene, CDR1 is LNHDA and CDR2 is SQIVND (reference sequence). Germline trimming cut 6 bases from V and 1 base from J; bases unmatched to any gene: 2.

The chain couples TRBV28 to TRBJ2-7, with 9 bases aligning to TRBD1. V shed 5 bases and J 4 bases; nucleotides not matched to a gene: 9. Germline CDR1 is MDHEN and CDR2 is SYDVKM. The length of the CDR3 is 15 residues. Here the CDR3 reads CASSLRETGGYEQYF. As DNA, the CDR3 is TGTGCCAGCAGTCTACGAGAGACAGGGGGATACGAGCAGTACTTC.

CDR3: CASSRRGYEQFF. The CDR3 DNA sequence: TGTGCCAGCAGTCGCAGGGGCTATGAGCAGTTCTTC. The V call is TRBV6-5, the J call TRBJ2-1, with D tentatively TRBD1 (6 bases). This CDR3 has 12 amino acids. Germline V gene sequence: CDR1 MNHEY, CDR2 SVGAGI. The V and J ends lost 5 bases and 8 bases respectively, with 10 bases between them.

The CDR3 here is CASSLEAGNQPQHF. CDR3 nucleotides: TGTGCCAGCAGCTTAGAGGCAGGGAATCAGCCCCAGCATTTT. The gene calls are TRBV7-6 and TRBJ1-5; possibly TRBD1 for D (5 bases). In germline, CDR1 is SGHVS, CDR2 FNYEAQ. V lost 1 base and J 4 bases, leaving 8 bases between the germline ends. The CDR3 totals 14 residues.

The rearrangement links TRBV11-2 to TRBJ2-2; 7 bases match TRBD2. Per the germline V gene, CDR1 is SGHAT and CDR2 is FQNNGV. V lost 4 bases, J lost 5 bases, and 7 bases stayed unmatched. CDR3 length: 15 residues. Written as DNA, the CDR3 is TGTGCCAGCAGCTGGGCGGGAGTGAGGACCGGGGAGCTGTTTTTT. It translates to CASSWAGVRTGELFF. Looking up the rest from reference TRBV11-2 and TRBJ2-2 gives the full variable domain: EAGVAQSPRYKIIEKRQSVAFWCNPISGHATLYWYQQILGQGPKLLIQFQNNGVVDDSQLPKDRFSAERLKGVDSTLKIQPAKLEDSAVYLCASSWAGVRTGELFFGEGSRLTVL.

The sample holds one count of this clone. The CDR3 is CASSGRALPNEQFF. CDR3 coding DNA: TGTGCCAGTAGCGGGAGGGCCTTACCAAATGAGCAGTTCTTC. The chain recombines TRBV7-9 with TRBJ2-1; the match to TRBD2 covers 11 bases. CDR3 length: 14 residues. The V gene end was trimmed by 9 bases and the J gene end by 7 bases; junction bases not matched to a gene: 8. Germline V lookup: CDR1 SEHNR, CDR2 FQNEAQ (reference sequence).

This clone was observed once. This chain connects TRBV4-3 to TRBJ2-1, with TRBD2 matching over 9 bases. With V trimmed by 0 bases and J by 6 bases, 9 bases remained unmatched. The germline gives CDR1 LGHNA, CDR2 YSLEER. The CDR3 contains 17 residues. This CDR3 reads CASSQDFAGGPVNEQFF. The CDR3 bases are TGCGCCAGCAGCCAAGATTTTGCGGGAGGGCCGGTCAATGAGCAGTTCTTC.

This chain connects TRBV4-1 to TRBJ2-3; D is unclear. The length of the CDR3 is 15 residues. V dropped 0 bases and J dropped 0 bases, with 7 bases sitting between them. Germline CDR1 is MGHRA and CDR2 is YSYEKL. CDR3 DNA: TGCGCCAGCAGCCAAGACTTCCCTAGCACAGATACGCAGTATTTT. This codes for CASSQDFPSTDTQYF.

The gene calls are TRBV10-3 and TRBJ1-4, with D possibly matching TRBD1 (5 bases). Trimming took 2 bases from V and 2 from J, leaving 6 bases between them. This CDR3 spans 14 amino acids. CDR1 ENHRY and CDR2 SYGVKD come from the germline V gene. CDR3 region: CAISEGGTNEKLFF. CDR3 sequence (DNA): TGTGCCATCAGTGAGGGGGGGACTAATGAAAAACTGTTTTTT.

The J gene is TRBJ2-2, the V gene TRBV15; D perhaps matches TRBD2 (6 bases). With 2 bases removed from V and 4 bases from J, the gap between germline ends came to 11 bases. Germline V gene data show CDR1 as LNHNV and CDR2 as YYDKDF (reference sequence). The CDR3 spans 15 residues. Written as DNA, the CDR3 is TGTGCCACCAGCAGACCCGTGGGGGGCACCGGGGAGCTGTTTTTT. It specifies CATSRPVGGTGELFF. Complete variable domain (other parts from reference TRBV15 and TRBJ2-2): DAMVIQNPRYQVTQFGKPVTLSCSQTLNHNVMYWYQQKSSQAPKLLFHYYDKDFNNEADTPDNFQSRRPNTSFCFLDIRSPGLGDTAMYLCATSRPVGGTGELFFGEGSRLTVL.

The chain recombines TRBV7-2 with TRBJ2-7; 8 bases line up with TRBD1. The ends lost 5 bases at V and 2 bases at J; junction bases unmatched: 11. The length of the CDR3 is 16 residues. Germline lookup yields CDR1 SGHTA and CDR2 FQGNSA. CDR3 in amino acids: CASSKVGPGGPYEQYF. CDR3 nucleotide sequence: TGTGCCAGCAGCAAAGTGGGGCCAGGGGGCCCCTACGAGCAGTACTTC. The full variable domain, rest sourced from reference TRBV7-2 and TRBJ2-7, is GAGVSQSPSNKVTEKGKDVELRCDPISGHTALYWYRQSLGQGLEFLIYFQGNSAPDKSGLPSDRFSAERTGGSVSTLTIQRTQQEDSAVYLCASSKVGPGGPYEQYFGPGTRLTVT.

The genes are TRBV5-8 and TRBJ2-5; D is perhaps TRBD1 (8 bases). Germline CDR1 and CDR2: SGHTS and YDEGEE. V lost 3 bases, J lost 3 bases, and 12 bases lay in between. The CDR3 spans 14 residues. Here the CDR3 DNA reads TGTGCCAGCAGCTCCACAGGGGGGGAAGAGACCCAGTACTTC. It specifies CASSSTGGEETQYF.

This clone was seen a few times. Written as DNA, the CDR3 is TGCGCCAGCAGCCAAGATCCGCCGGGAGTGCAGTACAATGAGCAGTTCTTC. It yields the protein CASSQDPPGVQYNEQFF. The rearrangement joins TRBV4-1 to TRBJ2-1; weak D call: TRBD2 (6 bases). The CDR3 contains 17 residues. The germline gives CDR1 MGHRA, CDR2 YSYEKL. Between the trimmed V and J ends, which lost 0 bases and 4 bases, there was a span of 16 bases.

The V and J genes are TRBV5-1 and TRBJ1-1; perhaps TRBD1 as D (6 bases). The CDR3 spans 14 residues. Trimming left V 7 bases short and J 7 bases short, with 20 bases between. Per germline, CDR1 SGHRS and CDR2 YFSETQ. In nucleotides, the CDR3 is TGCGCCAGCGGGGTCGGGGGGGGCTGGAGTGAAGCTTTCTTT. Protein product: CASGVGGGWSEAFF.

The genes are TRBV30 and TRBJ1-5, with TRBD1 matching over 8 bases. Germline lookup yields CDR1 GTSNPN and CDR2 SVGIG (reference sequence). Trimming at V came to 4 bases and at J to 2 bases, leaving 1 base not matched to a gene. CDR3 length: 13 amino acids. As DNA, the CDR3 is TGTGCCTGGACAGGGGGCGGCAATCAGCCCCAGCATTTT. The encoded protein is CAWTGGGNQPQHF.